Shown below are 20 T cell receptor beta chains from a single sample sequenced in a study of sequential checkpoint blockade in melanoma. Specified treatment: randomized to nivolumab then ipilimumab (arm A) or the reverse (arm B). Data came from immunoSEQ multiplex PCR; TCRdb stores just in-frame clones and leaves some out. This table holds approximately 34,000 clones, just under 85% found once. Sequenced material: CD8+ T cells sorted from blood (inferred from file names), taken from a patient given nivolumab and ipilimumab in sequence. Every receptor here comes from a human donor with melanoma.

The genes are TRBV19 and TRBJ2-2; 9 bases are a match to TRBD1. V gave up 0 bases and J gave up 3 bases; unmatched junction bases: 5. Per the germline V gene, CDR1 is LNHDA and CDR2 is SQIVND (reference sequence). The CDR3 covers 17 residues. In DNA, the CDR3 is TGTGCCAGTAGTATAGATTCAGGGACAGGGTACACCGGGGAGCTGTTTTTT. As protein: CASSIDSGTGYTGELFF.

J is TRBJ1-1 and V is TRBV5-1; D is ambiguous. CDR1 and CDR2 (germline): SGHRS, YFSETQ. CDR3 size: 12 residues. V lost 4 bases, J lost 4 bases, and 8 bases lay in between. The CDR3: CASSLPGTEAFF. The CDR3 DNA is TGCGCCAGCAGCCTCCCAGGCACTGAAGCTTTCTTT. The full variable domain, completed using reference TRBV5-1 and TRBJ1-1, is KAGVTQTPRYLIKTRGQQVTLSCSPISGHRSVSWYQQTPGQGLQFLFEYFSETQRNKGNFPGRFSGRQFSNSRSEMNVSTLELGDSALYLCASSLPGTEAFFGQGTRLTVV.

The chain recombines TRBV7-2 with TRBJ1-4; D possibly corresponds to TRBD1 (6 bases). The germline V and J ends were trimmed by 2 bases and 8 bases, with 21 bases remaining between them. Per germline, CDR1 SGHTA and CDR2 FQGNSA. This CDR3 has 17 residues. CDR3 DNA: TGTGCCAGCAGCTTACGCTGGGGGCAGTCGCTAAAAGAAAAACTGTTTTTT. Its protein product is CASSLRWGQSLKEKLFF. Full variable domain (missing parts from reference TRBV7-2 and TRBJ1-4): GAGVSQSPSNKVTEKGKDVELRCDPISGHTALYWYRQSLGQGLEFLIYFQGNSAPDKSGLPSDRFSAERTGGSVSTLTIQRTQQEDSAVYLCASSLRWGQSLKEKLFFGSGTQLSVL.

The rearrangement uses TRBV5-1 and TRBJ2-7; 9 positions agree with TRBD1. The CDR3 runs to 14 residues. Germline loops: CDR1 SGHRS, CDR2 YFSETQ. V lost 3 bases to trimming and J lost 0 bases; unmatched junction nucleotides: 1. The CDR3 region has the DNA TGCGCCAGCAGCTCGGGACAGGGCTCCTACGAGCAGTACTTC. Its translation is CASSSGQGSYEQYF.

This chain uses TRBV4-1 with TRBJ2-7; D gene uncertain. V lost 1 base, J lost 3 bases, and 7 bases lay in between. The CDR3 totals 13 residues. Germline V lookup: CDR1 MGHRA, CDR2 YSYEKL. The CDR3 region is CASSQGTFYEQYF. DNA of the CDR3: TGCGCCAGCAGCCAAGGCACTTTCTACGAGCAGTACTTC.

The chain combines TRBV19 with TRBJ1-1, with 8 bases matching TRBD1. The CDR3 has 13 residues. J lost 0 bases, V lost 9 bases, and 3 bases had no gene match. Germline CDR1 LNHDA, CDR2 SQIVND (reference sequence). In DNA, the CDR3 is TGTGCCAGCTGGGACAGGCTGAACACTGAAGCTTTCTTT. Amino acids: CASWDRLNTEAFF.

The genes are TRBV28 and TRBJ2-7, with 7 nucleotides matching TRBD1. The CDR3 covers 15 residues. The V and J ends lost 5 bases and 2 bases, in that order; junction bases with no gene match: 9. The germline gives CDR1 MDHEN, CDR2 SYDVKM. Written as DNA, the CDR3 is TGTGCCAGCAGTGAGATCCGGGACAGTACCTACGAGCAGTACTTC. Protein: CASSEIRDSTYEQYF.

With regard to this clone: This sample also contains other DNA sequences that code for the same CDR3. The chain is built from TRBV19 and TRBJ1-5; D possibly corresponds to TRBD1 (5 bases). The germline CDR1 and CDR2 sequences are LNHDA and SQIVND (reference sequence). CDR3 length equals 14 residues. V shed 7 bases and J shed 1 base, with 11 bases lying between them. CDR3: CASIGGASNQPQHF. In DNA, the CDR3 is TGTGCCAGTATTGGCGGGGCAAGCAATCAGCCCCAGCATTTT.

This clone was seen only once. The gene calls are TRBV10-3 and TRBJ2-5, with 8 nucleotides matching TRBD2. Germline V lookup: CDR1 ENHRY, CDR2 SYGVKD. CDR3 size: 14 residues. The V gene end was trimmed by 2 bases and the J gene end by 5 bases; junction bases not matched to a gene: 4. CDR3 in amino acids: CAISEETSVETQYF. The CDR3 DNA follows: TGTGCCATCAGTGAGGAGACTAGCGTGGAGACCCAGTACTTC.

The chain uses TRBV10-2 and TRBJ2-7, with 8 bases matching TRBD1. V lost 4 bases to trimming and J lost 4 bases; unmatched junction nucleotides: 0. Germline V lookup: CDR1 WSHSY, CDR2 SAAADI. The CDR3 covers 12 residues. The CDR3 region has the DNA TGCGCCAGCAGTGGGACAGGGTACGAGCAGTACTTC. Amino acids: CASSGTGYEQYF.

The rearrangement uses TRBV2 and TRBJ2-2, with 10 bases identical to TRBD2. The CDR3 totals 15 residues. Trimming cost V 4 bases and J 7 bases; bases outside gene matches: 6. The germline V gene encodes CDR1 SNHLY and CDR2 FYNNEI. In DNA, the CDR3 is TGTGCCAGCAGTGGAGGAGCGGGAGGGGTCGGGGAGCTGTTTTTT. Amino acid sequence: CASSGGAGGVGELFF.

The V and J genes are TRBV9 and TRBJ2-1; 14 bases align to TRBD2. Trimming at V came to 2 bases and at J to 7 bases, leaving 2 bases not matched to a gene. The germline V gene encodes CDR1 SGDLS and CDR2 YYNGEE. CDR3 size: 15 residues. The CDR3 DNA reads TGTGCCAGCAGCGTGGGGACTAGCGGGAGAAATGAGCAGTTCTTC. This encodes CASSVGTSGRNEQFF.

By share, this clone counts as medium-sized (0.01 to 0.1%). V and J are TRBV6-4 and TRBJ2-3; 11 positions match TRBD2. This CDR3 has 14 amino acids. Germline V gene data show CDR1 as MRHNA and CDR2 as SNTAGT. V shed 4 bases, J shed 3 bases, and the junction held 0 bases outside the gene matches. The chain's CDR3 is CASSGTSGTDTQYF. CDR3 coding DNA: TGTGCCAGCAGTGGGACTAGCGGGACAGATACGCAGTATTTT.

The chain is built from TRBV2 and TRBJ1-2; possibly TRBD1 for D (5 bases). Trimming removed 3 bases from V and 1 base from J, with 12 bases in between. The CDR3 sequence is 15 residues long. Germline loops: CDR1 SNHLY, CDR2 FYNNEI. This CDR3 reads CASSEVRGLNYGYTF. The CDR3 coding sequence is TGTGCCAGCAGTGAGGTCCGGGGACTTAACTATGGCTACACCTTC.

The chain is built from TRBV19 and TRBJ1-2; tentatively, D is TRBD1 (6 bases). The germline V gene has CDR1 LNHDA and CDR2 SQIVND (reference sequence). This CDR3 contains 15 residues. V lost 3 bases and J 7 bases, leaving 18 bases between the germline ends. For the CDR3, the DNA is TGTGCCAGTAGTATTGAACAAGGGGACATCGGTGGCTACACCTTC. Amino acid sequence: CASSIEQGDIGGYTF.

This clone was seen only once. The chain carries TRBV4-2 and TRBJ2-3; 8 positions match TRBD2. This CDR3 region has 15 residues. The V gene's germline CDR1 is LGHNA and CDR2 YNFKEQ. The V gene end was trimmed by 4 bases and the J gene end by 0 bases; junction bases not matched to a gene: 3. In DNA form, the CDR3 reads TGTGCCAGCAGCCTTAGCGGGGTAAGCACAGATACGCAGTATTTT. Its translation is CASSLSGVSTDTQYF.

This chain connects TRBV5-6 to TRBJ2-1; D is uncertain. Trimming took off 0 bases at V and 14 bases at J, with 12 bases between the two ends. Germline V gene sequence: CDR1 SGHDT, CDR2 YYEEEE. The CDR3 is 12 amino acids. DNA of the CDR3: TGTGCCAGCAGCTTGGGTCAGAGCCAGGAGTTCTTC. Its protein product is CASSLGQSQEFF.

The V gene is TRBV28, the J gene TRBJ2-3; tentatively, D is TRBD1 (6 bases). This CDR3 has 15 amino acids. Germline values: CDR1 MDHEN, CDR2 SYDVKM. V was pared by 5 bases and J by 6 bases, with 18 bases between. CDR3 loop: CASSIRQVAGDTQYF. CDR3 DNA sequence: TGTGCCAGCAGTATTCGACAGGTAGCAGGGGATACGCAGTATTTT.

The V gene is TRBV29-1, the J gene TRBJ2-5; TRBD2 might be the D (6 bases). The DNA end lines up better with TRBJ2-7; the J call may be wrong. The CDR3 extends over 11 amino acids. Germline V gene sequence: CDR1 SQVTM, CDR2 ANQGSEA. The CDR3 protein is CSVRDAYEQYF. The CDR3 DNA sequence: TGCAGCGTGCGGGATGCCTACGAGCAGTACTTC.

The J gene is TRBJ2-5, the V gene TRBV2; 9 nucleotides line up with TRBD2. Looked up from germline, CDR1 is SNHLY and CDR2 is FYNNEI. The trim removed 1 base at V and 2 bases at J, leaving 8 bases unmatched. The CDR3 consists of 17 residues. CDR3 nucleotides: TGTGCCAGCAGTGAAGAATCGGCGGGGGGGGAACAAGAGACCCAGTACTTC. Protein sequence: CASSEESAGGEQETQYF.